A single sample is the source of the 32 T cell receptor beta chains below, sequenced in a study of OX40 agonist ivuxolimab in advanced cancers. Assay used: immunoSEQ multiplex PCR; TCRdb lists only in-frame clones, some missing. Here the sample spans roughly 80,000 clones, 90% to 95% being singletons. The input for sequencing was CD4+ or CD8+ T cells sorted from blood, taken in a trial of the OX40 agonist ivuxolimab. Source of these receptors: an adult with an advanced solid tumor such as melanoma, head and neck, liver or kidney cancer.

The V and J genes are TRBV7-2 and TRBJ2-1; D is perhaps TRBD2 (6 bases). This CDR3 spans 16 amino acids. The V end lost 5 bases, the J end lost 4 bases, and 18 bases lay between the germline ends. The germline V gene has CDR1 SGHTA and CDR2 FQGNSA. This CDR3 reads CASSTTGTPSYNEQFF. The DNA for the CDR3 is TGTGCCAGCAGCACGACCGGGACTCCAAGTTACAATGAGCAGTTCTTC.

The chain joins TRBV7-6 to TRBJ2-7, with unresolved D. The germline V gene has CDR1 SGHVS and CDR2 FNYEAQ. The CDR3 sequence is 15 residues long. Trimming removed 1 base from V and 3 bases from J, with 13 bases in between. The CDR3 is CASSLVDTAGYEQYF. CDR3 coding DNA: TGTGCCAGCAGCTTAGTAGATACGGCTGGCTACGAGCAGTACTTC.

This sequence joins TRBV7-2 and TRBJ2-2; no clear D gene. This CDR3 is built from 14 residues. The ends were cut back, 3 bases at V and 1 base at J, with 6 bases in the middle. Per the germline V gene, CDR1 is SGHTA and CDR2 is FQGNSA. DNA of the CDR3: TGTGCCAGCAGCTTTGGCCTGAACACCGGGGAGCTGTTTTTT. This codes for CASSFGLNTGELFF.

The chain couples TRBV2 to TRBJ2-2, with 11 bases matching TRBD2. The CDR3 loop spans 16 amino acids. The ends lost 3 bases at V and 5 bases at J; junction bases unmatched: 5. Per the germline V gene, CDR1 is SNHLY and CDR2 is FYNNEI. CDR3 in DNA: TGTGCCAGCAGTGAGAACTTAGCGGGAGGGACCGGGGAGCTGTTTTTT. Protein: CASSENLAGGTGELFF. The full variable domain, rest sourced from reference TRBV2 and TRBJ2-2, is EPEVTQTPSHQVTQMGQEVILRCVPISNHLYFYWYRQILGQKVEFLVSFYNNEISEKSEIFDDQFSVERPDGSNFTLKIRSTKLEDSAMYFCASSENLAGGTGELFFGEGSRLTVL.

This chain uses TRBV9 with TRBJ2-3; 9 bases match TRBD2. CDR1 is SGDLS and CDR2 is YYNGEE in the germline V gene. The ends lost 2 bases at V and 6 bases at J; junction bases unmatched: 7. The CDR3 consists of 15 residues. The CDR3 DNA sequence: TGTGCCAGCAGCGTGACGGGACTAGCATTTGATACGCAGTATTTT. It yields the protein CASSVTGLAFDTQYF.

The CDR3 DNA sequence: TGTGCCAGCTTGAACTCCGGAGGGGACGAGCAGTACTTC. Translation: CASLNSGGDEQYF. This rearrangement joins TRBV18 to TRBJ2-7, with D possibly being TRBD2 (6 bases). Trimming removed 7 bases from V and 5 bases from J, with 15 bases in between. Germline V lookup: CDR1 KGHSH, CDR2 LQKENI. The CDR3 is 13 residues long.

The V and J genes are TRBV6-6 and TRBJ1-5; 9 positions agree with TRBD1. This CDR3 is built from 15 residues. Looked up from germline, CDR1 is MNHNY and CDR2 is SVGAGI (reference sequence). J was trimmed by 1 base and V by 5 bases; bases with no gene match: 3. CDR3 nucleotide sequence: TGTGCCAGCAGTGACAGGGGGGAAAGCAATCAGCCCCAGCATTTT. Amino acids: CASSDRGESNQPQHF.

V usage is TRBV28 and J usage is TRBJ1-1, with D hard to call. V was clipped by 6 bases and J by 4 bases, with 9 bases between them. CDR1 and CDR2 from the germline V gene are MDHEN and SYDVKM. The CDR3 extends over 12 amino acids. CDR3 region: CASRTPGTEAFF. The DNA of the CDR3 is TGTGCCAGCAGAACCCCGGGCACTGAAGCTTTCTTT.

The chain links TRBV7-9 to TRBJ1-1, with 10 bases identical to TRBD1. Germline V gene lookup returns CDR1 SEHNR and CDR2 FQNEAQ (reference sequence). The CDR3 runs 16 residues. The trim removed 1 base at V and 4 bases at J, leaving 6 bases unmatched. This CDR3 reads CASSLGGGTGVTEAFF. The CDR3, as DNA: TGTGCCAGCAGCTTAGGGGGCGGGACAGGGGTCACTGAAGCTTTCTTT.

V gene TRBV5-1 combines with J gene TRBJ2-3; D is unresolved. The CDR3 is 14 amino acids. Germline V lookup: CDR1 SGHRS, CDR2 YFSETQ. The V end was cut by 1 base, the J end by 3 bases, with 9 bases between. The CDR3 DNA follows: TGCGCCAGCAGCTTGCCCTACAGTACAGATACGCAGTATTTT. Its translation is CASSLPYSTDTQYF. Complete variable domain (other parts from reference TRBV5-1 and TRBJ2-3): KAGVTQTPRYLIKTRGQQVTLSCSPISGHRSVSWYQQTPGQGLQFLFEYFSETQRNKGNFPGRFSGRQFSNSRSEMNVSTLELGDSALYLCASSLPYSTDTQYFGPGTRLTVL.

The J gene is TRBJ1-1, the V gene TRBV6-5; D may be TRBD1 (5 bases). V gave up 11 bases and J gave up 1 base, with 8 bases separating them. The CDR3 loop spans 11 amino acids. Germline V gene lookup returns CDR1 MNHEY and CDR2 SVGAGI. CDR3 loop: CAGRGNTEAFF. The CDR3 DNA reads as TGTGCCGGGAGGGGGAACACTGAAGCTTTCTTT.

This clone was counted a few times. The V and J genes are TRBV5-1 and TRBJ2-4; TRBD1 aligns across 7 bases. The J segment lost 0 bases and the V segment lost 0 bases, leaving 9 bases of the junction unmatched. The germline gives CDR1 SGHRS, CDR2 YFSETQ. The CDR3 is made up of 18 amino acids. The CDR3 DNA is TGCGCCAGCAGCTTGGATGTTTGGGACAGCCCAGCCAAAAACATTCAGTACTTC. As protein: CASSLDVWDSPAKNIQYF.

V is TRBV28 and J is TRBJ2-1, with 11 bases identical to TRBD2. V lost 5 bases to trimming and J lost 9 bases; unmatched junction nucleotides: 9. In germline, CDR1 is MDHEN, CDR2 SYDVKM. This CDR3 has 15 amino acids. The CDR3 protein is CASSTQLAGVGEQFF. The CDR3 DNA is TGTGCCAGCAGTACCCAACTAGCGGGAGTAGGTGAGCAGTTCTTC.

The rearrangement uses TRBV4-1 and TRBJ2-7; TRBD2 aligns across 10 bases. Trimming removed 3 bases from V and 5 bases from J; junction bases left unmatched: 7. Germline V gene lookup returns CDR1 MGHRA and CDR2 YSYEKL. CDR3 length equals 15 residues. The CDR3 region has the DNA TGCGCCAGCAGCCACAAGCGGGAGGGCCACAACGAGCAGTACTTC. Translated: CASSHKREGHNEQYF.

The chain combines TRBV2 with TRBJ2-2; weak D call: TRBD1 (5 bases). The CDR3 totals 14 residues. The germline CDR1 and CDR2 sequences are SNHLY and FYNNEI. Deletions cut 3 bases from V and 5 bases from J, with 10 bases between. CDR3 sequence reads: CASSDRVETGELFF. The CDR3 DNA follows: TGTGCCAGCAGTGACAGGGTTGAAACCGGGGAGCTGTTTTTT.

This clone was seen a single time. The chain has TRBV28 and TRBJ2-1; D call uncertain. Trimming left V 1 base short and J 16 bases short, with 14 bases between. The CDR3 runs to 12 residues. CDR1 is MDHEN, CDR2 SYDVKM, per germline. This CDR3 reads CASSLSRRNFFF. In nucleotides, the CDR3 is TGTGCCAGCAGTTTATCCAGACGGAATTTTTTCTTC.

CDR3 residues: CASSPLMGRADSYGYTF. The CDR3 coding sequence is TGTGCCAGCTCGCCGCTAATGGGCAGGGCCGACTCCTATGGCTACACCTTC. This chain links TRBV18 with TRBJ1-2; D perhaps matches TRBD1 (5 bases). The CDR3 totals 17 residues. V dropped 6 bases and J dropped 4 bases, with 24 bases sitting between them. Germline CDR1 KGHSH, CDR2 LQKENI.

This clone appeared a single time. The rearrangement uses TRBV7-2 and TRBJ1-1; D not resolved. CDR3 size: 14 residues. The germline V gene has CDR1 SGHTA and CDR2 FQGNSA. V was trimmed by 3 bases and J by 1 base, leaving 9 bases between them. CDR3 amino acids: CASSLEWGNTEAFF. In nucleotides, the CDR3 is TGTGCCAGCAGCTTGGAGTGGGGGAACACTGAAGCTTTCTTT.

The CDR3 bases are TGTGCCAGCCATAGACTAGGGCCCTCCTACGAGCAGTACTTC. Protein sequence: CASHRLGPSYEQYF. The V and J genes are TRBV6-5 and TRBJ2-7; weak D call: TRBD2 (6 bases). With 8 bases removed from V and 0 bases from J, the gap between germline ends came to 14 bases. The CDR3 has 14 residues. Germline lookup yields CDR1 MNHEY and CDR2 SVGAGI.

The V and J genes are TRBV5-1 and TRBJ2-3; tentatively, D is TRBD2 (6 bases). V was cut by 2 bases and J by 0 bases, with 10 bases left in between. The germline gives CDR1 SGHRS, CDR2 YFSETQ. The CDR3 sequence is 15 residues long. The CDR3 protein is CASSFAGTSTDTQYF. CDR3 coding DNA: TGCGCCAGCAGCTTCGCGGGGACCAGCACAGATACGCAGTATTTT.

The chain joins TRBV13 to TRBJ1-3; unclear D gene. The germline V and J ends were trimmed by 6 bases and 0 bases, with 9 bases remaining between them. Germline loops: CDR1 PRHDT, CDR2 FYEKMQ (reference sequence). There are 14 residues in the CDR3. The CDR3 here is CASRSRSSGNTIYF. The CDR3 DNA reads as TGTGCCAGCAGAAGCAGGAGCTCTGGAAACACCATATATTTT. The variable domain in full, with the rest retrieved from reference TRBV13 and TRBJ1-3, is AAGVIQSPRHLIKEKRETATLKCYPIPRHDTVYWYQQGPGQDPQFLISFYEKMQSDKGSIPDRFSAQQFSDYHSELNMSSLELGDSALYFCASRSRSSGNTIYFGEGSWLTVV.

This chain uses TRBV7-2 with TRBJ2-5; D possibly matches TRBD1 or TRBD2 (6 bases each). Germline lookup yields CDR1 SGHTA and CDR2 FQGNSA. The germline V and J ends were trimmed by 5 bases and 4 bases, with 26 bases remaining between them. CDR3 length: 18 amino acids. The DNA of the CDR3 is TGTGCCAGCAGCAAACAGGGTTGGAGGGAGAGGGGTCCAGAGACCCAGTACTTC. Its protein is CASSKQGWRERGPETQYF. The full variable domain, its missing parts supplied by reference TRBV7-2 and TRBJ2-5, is GAGVSQSPSNKVTEKGKDVELRCDPISGHTALYWYRQSLGQGLEFLIYFQGNSAPDKSGLPSDRFSAERTGGSVSTLTIQRTQQEDSAVYLCASSKQGWRERGPETQYFGPGTRLLVL.

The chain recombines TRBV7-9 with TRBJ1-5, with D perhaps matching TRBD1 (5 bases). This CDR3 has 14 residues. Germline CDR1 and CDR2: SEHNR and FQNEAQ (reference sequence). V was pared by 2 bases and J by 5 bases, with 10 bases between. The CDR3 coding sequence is TGTGCCAGCAGCTTACAGGGCAGGGATCAGCCCCAGCATTTT. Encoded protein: CASSLQGRDQPQHF.

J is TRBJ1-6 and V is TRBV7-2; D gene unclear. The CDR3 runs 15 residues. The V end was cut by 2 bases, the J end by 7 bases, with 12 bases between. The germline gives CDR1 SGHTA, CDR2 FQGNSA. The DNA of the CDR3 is TGTGCCAGCAGCTTAAGGCAGGCGGGGAATTCACCCCTCCACTTT. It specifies CASSLRQAGNSPLHF.

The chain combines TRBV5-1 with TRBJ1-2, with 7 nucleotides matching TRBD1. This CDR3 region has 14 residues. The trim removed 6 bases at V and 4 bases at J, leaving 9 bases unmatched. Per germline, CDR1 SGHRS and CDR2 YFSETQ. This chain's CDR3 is CASTRGTETYGYTF. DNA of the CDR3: TGCGCCAGCACCCGAGGGACAGAGACCTATGGCTACACCTTC.

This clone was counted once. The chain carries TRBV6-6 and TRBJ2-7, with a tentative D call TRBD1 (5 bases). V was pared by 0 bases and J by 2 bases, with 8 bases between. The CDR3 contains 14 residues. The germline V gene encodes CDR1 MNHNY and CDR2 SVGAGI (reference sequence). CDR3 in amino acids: CASSYSGDTYEQYF. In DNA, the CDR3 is TGTGCCAGCAGTTACTCAGGGGATACCTACGAGCAGTACTTC.

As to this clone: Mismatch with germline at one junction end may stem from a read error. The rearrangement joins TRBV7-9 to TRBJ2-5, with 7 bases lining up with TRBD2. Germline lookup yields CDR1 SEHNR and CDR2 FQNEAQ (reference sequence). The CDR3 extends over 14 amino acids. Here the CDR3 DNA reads TGTGCCACCAGCCTTAGCGGGTCAGGGGAGACCCAGTACTTC. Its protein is CATSLSGSGETQYF.

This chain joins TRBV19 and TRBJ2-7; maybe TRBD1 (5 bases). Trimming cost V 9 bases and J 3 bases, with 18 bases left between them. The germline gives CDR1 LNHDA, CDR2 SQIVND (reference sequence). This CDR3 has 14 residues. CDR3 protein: CASRNAGHDYEQYF. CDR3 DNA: TGTGCCAGCCGGAACGCAGGGCACGACTACGAGCAGTACTTC.

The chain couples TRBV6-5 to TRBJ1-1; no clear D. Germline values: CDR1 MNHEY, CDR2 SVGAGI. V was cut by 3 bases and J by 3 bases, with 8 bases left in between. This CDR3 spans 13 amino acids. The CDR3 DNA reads TGTGCCAGCAGTTATAACAGACACACTGAAGCTTTCTTT. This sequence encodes CASSYNRHTEAFF.

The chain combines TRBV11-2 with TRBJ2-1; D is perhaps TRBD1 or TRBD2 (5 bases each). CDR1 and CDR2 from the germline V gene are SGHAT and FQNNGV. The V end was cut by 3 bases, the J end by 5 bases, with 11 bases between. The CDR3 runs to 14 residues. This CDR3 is CASSFGTSHNEQFF. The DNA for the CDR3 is TGTGCCAGCAGCTTCGGGACGAGTCACAATGAGCAGTTCTTC.

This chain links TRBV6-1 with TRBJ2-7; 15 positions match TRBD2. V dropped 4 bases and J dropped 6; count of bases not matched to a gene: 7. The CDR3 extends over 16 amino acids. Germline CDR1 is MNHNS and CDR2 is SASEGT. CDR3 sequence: CASSVTPGLAGGEQYF. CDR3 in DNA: TGTGCCAGCAGTGTTACTCCGGGACTAGCGGGAGGCGAGCAGTACTTC.

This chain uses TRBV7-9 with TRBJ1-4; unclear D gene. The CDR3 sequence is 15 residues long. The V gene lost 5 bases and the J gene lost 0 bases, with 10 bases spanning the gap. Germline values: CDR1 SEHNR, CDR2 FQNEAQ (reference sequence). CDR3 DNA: TGTGCCAGCAGCACCACCGCGGCAACTAATGAAAAACTGTTTTTT. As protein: CASSTTAATNEKLFF.